This entry concerns a single TCR beta chain. Antigen: not known. These data come from a study of shared clonotypes between healthy human individuals. Study conclusions and caveats: All-four-donor shared clonotypes had higher generation probabilities than non-shared clonotypes did.

Data came from immunoSEQ multiplex PCR; TCRdb stores just in-frame clones and leaves some out. The table records 2 million to 2.5 million clones, roughly 95% of them present only once. The CDR3 loop spans 14 amino acids. Germline assignment: CDR1 SGHAT and CDR2 FQNNGV. Trimming took 2 bases from V and 5 from J, leaving 12 bases between them. Naive CD8 cells comprised CD45RO-negative, CCR7-positively selected cells, excluding terminally differentiated effector memory CD45RA+ cells. Sequencing was carried out using naive CD8+ T cells sorted from blood. This chain joins TRBV11-2 and TRBJ2-5; D may be TRBD1 (6 bases). The TCR originated in a man younger than 30 in good health. CDR3 nucleotides: TGTGCCAGCAGCTTAATTGGGGGCGTGGAGACCCAGTACTTC. This gives the protein CASSLIGGVETQYF.